This TCR beta chain was found in a study of cytomegalovirus exposure and HLA in healthy donors. A word on this clone: Its antigen is not identified.

After removal of 11 bases from V and 0 bases from J, the junction contained 7 bases not matched to a gene. Germline V CDR1 and CDR2: MNHEY, SVGAGI. The CDR3 has 14 residues. Notes on the study in general: Cytomegalovirus status, reportedly, was diagnosed with high specificity and sensitivity by the classifier. The study recorded over 150 TCR beta chains that were cytomegalovirus-associated. According to a subsequent analysis, TCR clusters identified in the first cohort showed a tendency to co-occur across the 120 or so validation repertoires.

It was the approximately 120-subject validation cohort, separate from the roughly 700-subject first cohort, to which the donors belonged. Clones were sequenced by immunoSEQ multiplex PCR, and TCRdb holds only the in-frame ones, with some missing. The sample shows about 220,000 clones, roughly 89% of them seen only once. The specimen sequenced was PBMCs. The chain has TRBV6-5 and TRBJ2-3, with TRBD2 matching 8 bases. This clonotype originated in a man between 18 and 35 years old in good health and CMV-seronegative. The CDR3 DNA sequence: TGTGCCTCCGGGAGGGCTTCTAGCACAGATACGCAGTATTTT. Translated: CASGRASSTDTQYF.